This TCR beta chain emerged from a study of blood T cell repertoires in COVID-19. Study-wide background: Collection of acute and convalescent COVID-19 samples took place in the United States, Italy and Spain. In each case, the material was cDNA or gDNA derived from T cells, B-cell-depleted T cells, or PBMCs.

As originally analysed: Reference gene primer amplification yielded estimated nucleated cell counts. The table came from immunoSEQ multiplex PCR; TCRdb's copy has only in-frame clones and leaves some out. V, J and clone size are taken as reported in that table, and D and trimming were inferred from the DNA itself. The sample holds some 230,000 clones, approximately 84% seen once. Per the germline V gene, CDR1 is SGHAT and CDR2 is FQNNGV. The V and J ends lost 3 bases and 4 bases respectively, with 21 bases between them. The CDR3 is 17 amino acids. The receptor was isolated from a man aged 50 to 59 who had recovered from COVID-19. This chain uses TRBV11-2 with TRBJ1-2, with D maybe TRBD1 (6 bases). What was sequenced was peripheral blood. The CDR3 DNA is TGTGCCAGCAGCTTGAGGAGTCGGGCACAGGGTGGCTATGGCTACACCTTC. Protein product: CASSLRSRAQGGYGYTF.